These T cell receptor beta chains were read from a single sample in a study of blood T cell repertoires in COVID-19. Using immunoSEQ multiplex PCR, the repertoire was profiled, and TCRdb retains in-frame clones only, with some absent. There are some 220,000 clones in the sample; less than 90% occur only once, and more than 4.5% lies in the top ten. The sequenced material came from peripheral blood. The receptors shown here come from a woman in her sixties or seventies who had recovered from COVID-19. The conserved cysteine and the conserved F or W are not part of the CDR3 here. Fields, in order: clone size, V gene, J gene, CDR3 length, CDR3 protein. Where a row states a size, it is once, few, many or the class of an expanded clone; other rows omit it.

abundance: NA; v_gene: TRBV7-3; j_gene: TRBJ1-2; len: 13; CDR3aa: ASSLGQGMMAGYT
abundance: NA; v_gene: TRBV19; j_gene: TRBJ2-5; len: 15; CDR3aa: ASSIDLTRGQQETQY
abundance: NA; v_gene: TRBV5-8; j_gene: TRBJ1-5; len: 14; CDR3aa: ASSAGWGGDDQPQH
abundance: NA; v_gene: TRBV29-1; j_gene: TRBJ1-5; len: 11; CDR3aa: SVATGGNQPQH
abundance: NA; v_gene: TRBV3-1/TRBV3-2; j_gene: TRBJ2-1; len: 10; CDR3aa: ASSPDRQEQF
abundance: NA; v_gene: TRBV18; j_gene: TRBJ2-2; len: 15; CDR3aa: ASSPYFQGAEAGELF
abundance: NA; v_gene: TRBV15; j_gene: TRBJ2-7; len: 13; CDR3aa: ATSRARGRSYEQY
abundance: NA; v_gene: TRBV6-2/TRBV6-3; j_gene: TRBJ1-1; len: 14; CDR3aa: ASSPGQALANTEAF
abundance: once; v_gene: TRBV4-3; j_gene: TRBJ2-6; len: 15; CDR3aa: ASSQERGAQGANVLT
abundance: NA; v_gene: TRBV5-6; j_gene: TRBJ1-5; len: 10; CDR3aa: ASSLNRGKEH
abundance: NA; v_gene: TRBV5-1; j_gene: TRBJ1-2; len: 14; CDR3aa: ASSLTSNRANYGYT
abundance: NA; v_gene: TRBV25-1; j_gene: TRBJ2-5; len: 14; CDR3aa: ASSGLGLAGEETQY
abundance: NA; v_gene: TRBV5-1; j_gene: TRBJ2-7; len: 13; CDR3aa: ASSLPTSGGYEQY
abundance: once; v_gene: TRBV5-6; j_gene: TRBJ2-7; len: 11; CDR3aa: ASKRQGAYEQY
abundance: NA; v_gene: TRBV4-1; j_gene: TRBJ2-1; len: 11; CDR3aa: ASSLDVRGEQF
abundance: once; v_gene: TRBV30; j_gene: TRBJ1-2; len: 7; CDR3aa: ACSDGYT
abundance: NA; v_gene: TRBV5-6; j_gene: TRBJ2-1; len: 13; CDR3aa: ASSLVSGGANEQF
abundance: NA; v_gene: TRBV4-1; j_gene: TRBJ1-2; len: 13; CDR3aa: ASSQPRDRRYGYT
abundance: once; v_gene: TRBV7-7; j_gene: TRBJ2-5; len: 14; CDR3aa: ASSPSVLAGSETQY
abundance: once; v_gene: TRBV5-1; j_gene: TRBJ2-2; len: 15; CDR3aa: ASSLEFVQHLGGELF
abundance: NA; v_gene: TRBV9; j_gene: TRBJ2-7; len: 12; CDR3aa: ASSPRTGVYEQY
abundance: NA; v_gene: TRBV24-1; j_gene: TRBJ2-5; len: 15; CDR3aa: ATSDGPGGPNQETQY
abundance: few; v_gene: TRBV27; j_gene: TRBJ1-2; len: 13; CDR3aa: ASSSRPSARYGYT
abundance: NA; v_gene: TRBV4-1; j_gene: TRBJ2-5; len: 13; CDR3aa: ASSRPGQGWETQY
abundance: NA; v_gene: TRBV27; j_gene: TRBJ2-1; len: 12; CDR3aa: ASTADRAYNEQF
abundance: NA; v_gene: TRBV19; j_gene: TRBJ2-3; len: 12; CDR3aa: ARKGGISTDTQY
abundance: NA; v_gene: TRBV25-1; j_gene: TRBJ2-7; len: 13; CDR3aa: ASSKNRDSSYEQY
abundance: NA; v_gene: TRBV7-9; j_gene: TRBJ2-1; len: 11; CDR3aa: ASSLDASLEQF
abundance: NA; v_gene: TRBV7-9; j_gene: TRBJ1-5; len: 14; CDR3aa: ASSLARQGGNQPQH
abundance: NA; v_gene: TRBV2; j_gene: TRBJ2-1; len: 14; CDR3aa: ASRGLAGVSYNEQF
abundance: NA; v_gene: TRBV30; j_gene: TRBJ1-4; len: 10; CDR3aa: AWSGLGEKLF
abundance: NA; v_gene: TRBV7-9; j_gene: TRBJ2-3; len: 14; CDR3aa: ASSLVAVRGTDTQY
abundance: NA; v_gene: TRBV10-3; j_gene: TRBJ2-7; len: 11; CDR3aa: AISGQGNYEQY